These 29 T cell receptor beta chains originate from one sample sequenced in a study of control samples from healthy donors and cancer patients. Profiled with immunoSEQ multiplex PCR; TCRdb holds only in-frame clones, not every one. The sample contains about 130,000 clones, about 95% of which appear only once. Material for sequencing was PBMCs. Receptors originate from a man in his 60s with colorectal cancer.

The chain uses TRBV6-5 and TRBJ1-1, with 10 nucleotides matching TRBD1. J was trimmed by 5 bases and V by 2 bases; bases with no gene match: 5. Germline CDR1 is MNHEY and CDR2 is SVGAGI. This CDR3 contains 15 residues. The CDR3 DNA sequence: TGTGCCAGCAGTTACGACTGGACAGGGGGAACTGAAGCTTTCTTT. Translation gives CASSYDWTGGTEAFF.

DNA for the CDR3: TGTGCCAGCAGCCGGGACAGACAAGAGACCCAGTACTTC. Translated, it gives CASSRDRQETQYF. The rearrangement links TRBV3-1 (or the pseudogene TRBV3-2) to TRBJ2-5, with 7 bases lining up with TRBD1. Germline trimming cut 4 bases from V and 2 bases from J; bases unmatched to any gene: 1. CDR1 is LGHDT and CDR2 is YNNKEL in the germline V gene (reference sequence). The CDR3 has 13 amino acids.

On this clone itself: Relative to the germline gene, one junction end is altered; a read error may explain this. This sequence joins TRBV27 and TRBJ2-2; perhaps TRBD2 as D (6 bases). The CDR3 has 15 amino acids. Per the germline V gene, CDR1 is MNHEY and CDR2 is SMNVEV (reference sequence). CDR3 sequence reads: CARPERRASFRGAVF. CDR3 coding DNA: TGTGCCAGACCTGAGAGGAGGGCGAGTTTCCGGGGAGCTGTTTTT.

The chain carries TRBV10-1 and TRBJ2-7, with D maybe TRBD1 (6 bases). The V end was cut by 3 bases, the J end by 5 bases, with 14 bases between. The CDR3 sequence is 14 residues long. Germline V gene data show CDR1 as WNHNN and CDR2 as SYGVQD (reference sequence). CDR3 residues: CASSDGQGNDEQYF. The CDR3 DNA is TGCGCCAGCAGTGATGGGCAGGGGAACGACGAGCAGTACTTC.

J is TRBJ1-1 and V is TRBV5-4; D perhaps matches TRBD1 (6 bases). The CDR3 is made up of 16 amino acids. V was pared by 9 bases and J by 4 bases, with 25 bases between. CDR1 SGHNT and CDR2 YYREEE come from the germline V gene (reference sequence). CDR3 protein: CATLPGGYSPGTEAFF. In nucleotides, the CDR3 is TGTGCCACCCTTCCGGGGGGCTATTCTCCGGGCACTGAAGCTTTCTTT.

J is TRBJ2-7 and V is TRBV5-1, with 8 bases lining up with TRBD1. Germline V gives CDR1 SGHRS, CDR2 YFSETQ. CDR3 length equals 13 residues. Trimming took 5 bases from V and 4 from J; bases not matched to a gene: 5. CDR3 loop: CASRYDRGYEQYF. DNA for the CDR3: TGCGCCAGCAGGTATGACAGGGGATACGAGCAGTACTTC.

Here the CDR3 reads CASSQEGGTEAFF. For the CDR3, the DNA is TGTGCCAGCAGCCAAGAGGGGGGTACTGAAGCTTTCTTT. V usage is TRBV3-1 (or the pseudogene TRBV3-2) and J usage is TRBJ1-1, with a weak D call TRBD1 (5 bases). V was clipped by 0 bases and J by 5 bases, with 7 bases between them. The CDR3 has 13 amino acids. The germline gives CDR1 LGHDT, CDR2 YNNKEL (reference sequence).

This rearrangement joins TRBV5-1 to TRBJ2-5; 9 bases agree with TRBD2. Germline trimming cut 0 bases from V and 1 base from J; bases unmatched to any gene: 4. The CDR3 has 16 residues. Germline CDR1 is SGHRS and CDR2 is YFSETQ. The CDR3 sequence: CASSLGGGASQETQYF. As DNA, the CDR3 is TGCGCCAGCAGCTTGGGCGGGGGGGCCTCCCAAGAGACCCAGTACTTC.

CDR3: CASSPGGRSEQYF. The CDR3, as DNA: TGTGCCAGCTCACCAGGGGGGCGCAGCGAGCAGTACTTC. The chain links TRBV18 to TRBJ2-7; D tentatively fits TRBD1 or TRBD2 (6 bases each). Germline-derived CDR1 and CDR2 are KGHSH and LQKENI. With 2 bases removed from V and 6 bases from J, the gap between germline ends came to 11 bases. CDR3 size: 13 residues.

The CDR3 DNA sequence: TGTGCCAGCAGCCAACGACAGGCTATGAACACTGAAGCTTTCTTT. Encoded protein: CASSQRQAMNTEAFF. The rearrangement uses TRBV13 and TRBJ1-1, with D possibly being TRBD1 (6 bases). The CDR3 loop spans 15 amino acids. CDR1 is PRHDT and CDR2 is FYEKMQ in the germline V gene (reference sequence). The V end was cut by 5 bases, the J end by 0 bases, with 13 bases between.

The chain is built from TRBV6-2 or TRBV6-3 and TRBJ1-1; 8 positions agree with TRBD1. The germline CDR1 and CDR2 sequences are MNHEY and SVGEGT. Unmatched junction bases numbered 8, after V lost 6 bases and J lost 5 bases. The CDR3 has 14 residues. CDR3 protein: CASSSGQGGTEAFF. CDR3 DNA sequence: TGTGCCAGCAGCTCCGGACAGGGCGGGACTGAAGCTTTCTTT.

V usage is TRBV6-6 and J usage is TRBJ1-5; TRBD1 might be the D (5 bases). In germline, CDR1 is MNHNY, CDR2 SVGAGI (reference sequence). Trimming stripped 8 bases from V and 4 bases from J, with 12 bases between. The CDR3 sequence is 13 residues long. CDR3 bases: TGTGCCAGCGTCTTCCAGGGAAATCAGCCCCAGCATTTT. This gives the protein CASVFQGNQPQHF.

Points on this clone: Other DNA variants within this sample encode the same CDR3. The genes are TRBV9 and TRBJ2-3; 7 bases are shared with TRBD1. The CDR3 is 14 residues long. The V gene's germline CDR1 is SGDLS and CDR2 YYNGEE. With V trimmed by 3 bases and J by 4 bases, 5 bases remained unmatched. The CDR3 region has the DNA TGTGCCAGCAGCGCCCGACAGGGAGCAGATACGCAGTATTTT. Residues: CASSARQGADTQYF.

On this clone: Other nucleotide sequences in the sample specify the same CDR3. This chain joins TRBV6-5 and TRBJ1-2, with unresolved D. Germline CDR1 MNHEY, CDR2 SVGAGI. The CDR3 is 13 residues long. Trimming left V 0 bases short and J 3 bases short, with 5 bases between. The CDR3 sequence: CASSYSPHYGYTF. CDR3 nucleotides: TGTGCCAGCAGTTACTCCCCCCACTATGGCTACACCTTC.

The chain combines TRBV29-1 with TRBJ1-2; 8 positions match TRBD1. The V segment lost 6 bases and the J segment 8 bases; nucleotides outside the gene matches: 14. This CDR3 has 14 residues. CDR1 is SQVTM, CDR2 ANQGSEA, per germline. The DNA for the CDR3 is TGCAGCGTAGGCGACAGGGGATTTAAAGGGGGCTACACCTTC. Protein product: CSVGDRGFKGGYTF.

The V and J genes are TRBV7-2 and TRBJ2-2, with 9 nucleotides matching TRBD1. The CDR3 contains 15 residues. V lost 8 bases and J lost 2; bases outside the gene matches: 6. Germline V gives CDR1 SGHTA, CDR2 FQGNSA. The CDR3 region has the DNA TGTGCCAGCCCCCGGGGACAGGGAAACACCGGGGAGCTGTTTTTT. This encodes CASPRGQGNTGELFF.

Of note for this clone: The germline gene is not matched at one end of the junction; a read error may be the cause. This chain's CDR3 is CASSLASSHNEQFF. The CDR3 nucleotides read TGTGCCAGCAGCTTGGCTAGCTCCCACAATGAGCAGTTCTTC. J is TRBJ2-1 and V is TRBV7-2; the D gene is possibly TRBD2 (5 bases). The CDR3 length is 14 residues. Germline V gene lookup returns CDR1 SGHTA and CDR2 FQGNSA.

V is TRBV6-5 and J is TRBJ2-7, with D unclear. This CDR3 contains 11 residues. V lost 5 bases, J lost 6 bases, and 8 bases lay in between. Per the germline V gene, CDR1 is MNHEY and CDR2 is SVGAGI. The CDR3 DNA reads as TGTGCCAGCAGTACGGACCGCGAGCAGTACTTC. Its protein is CASSTDREQYF.

The chain employs TRBV5-1 and TRBJ1-3; 7 positions agree with TRBD1. Germline V gene sequence: CDR1 SGHRS, CDR2 YFSETQ. The V gene end was trimmed by 0 bases and the J gene end by 6 bases; junction bases not matched to a gene: 6. The CDR3 runs to 15 residues. The CDR3 here is CASSLVGGEENTIYF. Here the CDR3 DNA reads TGCGCCAGCAGCTTGGTAGGGGGCGAGGAAAACACCATATATTTT. The full variable domain, rest sourced from reference TRBV5-1 and TRBJ1-3, is KAGVTQTPRYLIKTRGQQVTLSCSPISGHRSVSWYQQTPGQGLQFLFEYFSETQRNKGNFPGRFSGRQFSNSRSEMNVSTLELGDSALYLCASSLVGGEENTIYFGEGSWLTVV.

The chain combines TRBV7-9 with TRBJ1-5; D is perhaps TRBD1 (5 bases). Trimming shortened V by 5 bases and J by 2 bases, and 10 bases separated the two germline ends. Germline CDR1 SEHNR, CDR2 FQNEAQ (reference sequence). This CDR3 spans 14 amino acids. CDR3 DNA: TGTGCCAGCAGCCCTGGGGGTGGCAATCAGCCCCAGCATTTT. It encodes CASSPGGGNQPQHF. Drawing the rest from reference TRBV7-9 and TRBJ1-5, the complete variable domain is DTGVSQNPRHKITKRGQNVTFRCDPISEHNRLYWYRQTLGQGPEFLTYFQNEAQLEKSRLLSDRFSAERPKGSFSTLEIQRTEQGDSAMYLCASSPGGGNQPQHFGDGTRLSIL.

This chain links TRBV30 with TRBJ1-5, with 9 nucleotides matching TRBD1. This CDR3 is 14 amino acids long. Germline-derived CDR1 and CDR2 are GTSNPN and SVGIG (reference sequence). The junction had 10 bases not matched to a gene; V was cut back by 6 bases and J by 7 bases. CDR3 protein: CACDGTGIGQPQHF. The CDR3 DNA sequence: TGTGCCTGTGATGGGACAGGGATTGGACAGCCCCAGCATTTT.

The J gene is TRBJ2-5, the V gene TRBV19, with 13 bases lining up with TRBD2. Losses at the gene ends were 3 bases for V and 5 bases for J; bases not matched to a gene: 3. Germline V CDR1 and CDR2: LNHDA, SQIVND (reference sequence). CDR3 length equals 15 residues. CDR3 sequence (DNA): TGTGCCAGTAGTATCACTAGCGGGGGGGCGGAGACCCAGTACTTC. Its translation is CASSITSGGAETQYF.

The V call is TRBV27, the J call TRBJ1-1; D is unresolved. Trimming took off 3 bases at V and 5 bases at J, with 10 bases between the two ends. The CDR3 length is 13 residues. Germline V gene sequence: CDR1 MNHEY, CDR2 SMNVEV (reference sequence). CDR3 in amino acids: CASSFYGRTEAFF. The CDR3 DNA sequence: TGTGCCAGCAGTTTTTACGGGCGGACTGAAGCTTTCTTT.

The genes are TRBV5-1 and TRBJ1-6; 8 nucleotides line up with TRBD1. V gave up 4 bases and J gave up 4 bases; unmatched junction bases: 4. CDR3 length: 15 residues. Germline V lookup: CDR1 SGHRS, CDR2 YFSETQ. The CDR3 loop reads CASSPGGVYNSPLHF. In nucleotides, the CDR3 is TGCGCCAGCAGCCCAGGGGGCGTATATAATTCACCCCTCCACTTT.

The chain uses TRBV5-4 and TRBJ1-2; the D is unclear. The CDR3 loop spans 16 amino acids. Germline CDR1 is SGHNT and CDR2 is YYREEE (reference sequence). V lost 4 bases and J 5 bases, leaving 21 bases between the germline ends. CDR3 in amino acids: CASSREAGDQAYGYTF. In DNA form, the CDR3 reads TGTGCCAGCAGCCGGGAGGCAGGAGACCAGGCGTATGGCTACACCTTC.

The chain combines TRBV3-1 (or the pseudogene TRBV3-2) with TRBJ2-3, with D hard to call. Per germline, CDR1 LGHDT and CDR2 YNNKEL (reference sequence). This CDR3 is built from 16 residues. V was trimmed by 1 base and J by 2 bases, leaving 13 bases between them. Here the CDR3 reads CASSQVGPGVTDTQYF. CDR3 sequence (DNA): TGTGCCAGCAGCCAAGTCGGACCGGGTGTCACAGATACGCAGTATTTT.

This chain connects TRBV5-8 to TRBJ2-7; D perhaps matches TRBD2 (6 bases). The CDR3 covers 16 residues. Germline CDR1 SGHTS, CDR2 YDEGEE. Between the trimmed V and J ends, which lost 3 bases and 0 bases, there was a span of 16 bases. The CDR3 DNA is TGTGCCAGCAGCTCGCGGGACGCCGTAAGCTCCTACGAGCAGTACTTC. This sequence encodes CASSSRDAVSSYEQYF.

The CDR3 loop reads CASSPTASYEQYF. Here the CDR3 DNA reads TGTGCCAGCAGCCCCACAGCCTCCTACGAGCAGTACTTC. The chain links TRBV7-2 to TRBJ2-7; no definite D call. The CDR3 totals 13 residues. The ends were cut back, 5 bases at V and 0 bases at J, with 8 bases in the middle. Germline V lookup: CDR1 SGHTA, CDR2 FQGNSA.

The chain recombines TRBV19 with TRBJ2-7, with D maybe TRBD2 (5 bases). Trimming stripped 6 bases from V and 4 bases from J, with 16 bases between. There are 14 residues in the CDR3. Germline lookup yields CDR1 LNHDA and CDR2 SQIVND (reference sequence). The CDR3 region has the DNA TGTGCCAGTAGCCCGGTCTCCCGGGGTTACGAGCAGTACTTC. Its translation: CASSPVSRGYEQYF.